This is a list of T cell receptor beta chains from one sample in a study of blood T cells in healthy people across ages. TCRdb re-derived calls from the 5' RACE reads in MiXCR, one entry per CDR3 protein. The sample consists of hundreds of thousands of distinct CDR3 sequences, roughly 44% of them appearing once. Sequenced: blood. The receptors derive from a man in his 60s in good health. CDR3s include the opening cysteine and the closing phenylalanine or tryptophan. Fields, in order: J gene, V gene, clone size, D gene, CDR3 protein, CDR3 DNA. D genes are given only for firm matches. Only part of the rows carry a size: once, few, many, or a class if the clone is expanded.

TRBJ2-5	TRBV5-8	-	TRBD1	CASSYRTGMYRETQYF	TGTGCCAGCAGCTACCGGACAGGGATGTACCGAGAGACCCAGTACTTC
TRBJ2-1	TRBV5-1	-	TRBD2	CASSYNPLAGGRSSYNEQFF	TGCGCCAGCAGCTACAACCCACTAGCGGGGGGGCGGAGCTCCTACAATGAGCAGTTCTTC
TRBJ1-1	TRBV9	-	-	CASTAGTLDTEAFF	TGTGCCAGCACTGCCGGGACACTCGACACTGAAGCTTTCTTT
TRBJ2-1	TRBV6-6	-	TRBD2	CASSSRLAGEPNEQFF	TGTGCCAGCAGTAGCAGACTAGCGGGGGAACCCAATGAGCAGTTCTTC
TRBJ2-7	TRBV5-1	few	-	CASGSGVSYEQYF	TGCGCCAGCGGATCAGGGGTCTCCTACGAGCAGTACTTC
TRBJ1-5	TRBV14	-	-	CASSSRNGCNQPQHF	TGTGCCAGCAGCTCCCGAAATGGGTGCAATCAGCCCCAGCATTTT
TRBJ2-3	TRBV11-2	-	-	CASSPTGANTDTQYF	TGTGCCAGCAGCCCAACGGGGGCGAACACAGATACGCAGTATTTT
TRBJ1-4	TRBV25-1	-	-	CASSANSNEKLFF	TGTGCCAGCAGTGCCAACAGCAATGAAAAACTGTTTTTT
TRBJ2-3	TRBV12-3/TRBV12-4	-	-	CASSFVSRLGADTQYF	TGTGCCAGCAGTTTTGTCAGCAGGCTAGGGGCAGATACGCAGTATTTT
TRBJ1-2	TRBV27	few	TRBD1	CASSGWGQGGIGYGYTF	TGTGCCAGCAGCGGGTGGGGACAGGGGGGTATAGGGTATGGCTACACCTTC
TRBJ2-1	TRBV9	few	TRBD2	CASSLRTSGANNEQFF	TGTGCCAGCAGCCTCCGGACTAGCGGGGCAAACAATGAGCAGTTCTTC
TRBJ2-7	TRBV9	few	-	CASSVSRGDEQYF	TGTGCCAGCAGCGTTAGCCGAGGGGACGAGCAGTACTTC
TRBJ1-4	TRBV6-6	-	-	CASIDGRRSEKLFF	TGTGCCAGCATCGATGGGAGGCGTTCTGAAAAACTGTTTTTT
TRBJ1-1	TRBV29-1	-	-	CSVSDPGEAFF	TGCAGCGTTTCTGACCCGGGGGAGGCTTTCTTT
TRBJ2-5	TRBV7-2	-	-	CASSPDETQYF	TGTGCCAGCAGCCCGGACGAGACCCAGTACTTC
TRBJ2-7	TRBV20-1	many	TRBD2	CSATGEGYEQYF	TGCAGTGCTACCGGGGAGGGCTACGAGCAGTACTTC
TRBJ2-5	TRBV6-1	few	TRBD1	CASRPRQGVTRQETQYF	TGTGCCAGCAGACCCAGACAGGGGGTCACTAGACAAGAGACCCAGTACTTC
TRBJ1-6	TRBV11-2	few	TRBD1	CASSHDRGPDSPLHF	TGTGCCAGCAGCCATGACAGGGGGCCCGATTCACCCCTCCACTTT
TRBJ2-7	TRBV6-5	few	TRBD1	CASGTGGYEQYF	TGTGCCAGCGGGACAGGGGGCTACGAGCAGTACTTC
TRBJ2-7	TRBV24-1	few	-	CATSKGSGRSYEQYF	TGTGCCACCAGTAAGGGAAGCGGCAGAAGCTACGAGCAGTACTTC
TRBJ2-5	TRBV29-1	many	TRBD1	CSVEDRGKETQYF	TGCAGCGTTGAGGACAGGGGAAAAGAGACCCAGTACTTC
TRBJ2-5	TRBV5-1	-	-	CVSSLAKGEETQYF	TGCGTCAGCAGCTTGGCCAAGGGAGAAGAGACCCAGTACTTC
TRBJ1-5	TRBV6-2/TRBV6-3	few	-	CATKDLTISNQPQHF	TGTGCCACAAAGGACCTAACTATTAGCAATCAGCCCCAGCATTTT
TRBJ2-3	TRBV27	-	TRBD2	CASKRTSGITDTQYF	TGTGCCAGCAAACGGACTAGCGGGATCACAGATACGCAGTATTTT
TRBJ2-7	TRBV20-1	few	TRBD2	CSAFSGGLSYEQYF	TGCAGTGCTTTTAGCGGGGGTTTATCCTACGAGCAGTACTTC
TRBJ2-2	TRBV4-3	-	-	CASSQDPRGGGANTGELFF	TGCGCCAGCAGCCAAGACCCGCGTGGGGGGGGCGCGAACACCGGGGAGCTGTTTTTT
TRBJ2-5	TRBV11-2	-	TRBD1	CASSRSYRGETQYF	TGTGCCAGCAGCCGATCGTACAGGGGGGAGACCCAGTACTTC
TRBJ2-7	TRBV20-1	-	TRBD2	CSATPGTTDINEQYF	TGCAGTGCTACCCCCGGGACTACGGATATCAACGAGCAGTACTTC
TRBJ2-2	TRBV6-2/TRBV6-3	few	-	CASSPLVAGELFF	TGTGCCAGCAGCCCCCTGGTTGCCGGGGAGCTGTTTTTT
TRBJ2-1	TRBV5-1	once	-	CASRTQGGIGNEQFF	TGCGCCAGCAGGACTCAAGGGGGGATCGGGAATGAGCAGTTCTTC
TRBJ2-5	TRBV5-1	many	-	CASSLAGNLQETQYF	TGCGCCAGCAGCTTGGCGGGAAACCTCCAGGAGACCCAGTACTTC
TRBJ2-5	TRBV6-2/TRBV6-3	-	-	CASSARRYNETQYF	TGTGCCAGCAGTGCCCGGCGGTACAACGAGACCCAGTACTTC
TRBJ2-1	TRBV20-1	few	TRBD2	CSARRTSGGVDYNEQFF	TGCAGTGCCCGAAGGACCAGCGGGGGGGTAGATTACAATGAGCAGTTCTTC
TRBJ2-5	TRBV6-1	few	TRBD2	CASSKGGGQETQYF	TGTGCCAGCAGTAAAGGCGGGGGACAAGAGACCCAGTACTTC
TRBJ2-5	TRBV25-1	-	TRBD2	CASSEYMGRAGGETQYF	TGTGCCAGCAGTGAATATATGGGACGAGCGGGGGGAGAGACCCAGTACTTC
TRBJ1-1	TRBV20-1	-	-	CSARDLFGRGWAEAFF	TGCAGTGCTAGAGATCTCTTTGGCAGGGGTTGGGCTGAAGCTTTCTTT
TRBJ1-5	TRBV20-1	-	TRBD1	CSARQGSNQPQHF	TGCAGTGCTCGACAGGGAAGCAATCAGCCCCAGCATTTT
TRBJ2-1	TRBV6-2/TRBV6-3	-	-	CASNTGVSLNEQFF	TGTGCCAGCAACACGGGGGTTAGTTTGAATGAGCAGTTCTTC
TRBJ2-5	TRBV4-1	few	-	CASSQVSWETQYF	TGCGCCAGCAGCCAAGTATCCTGGGAGACCCAGTACTTC
TRBJ1-2	TRBV5-1	few	-	CASSSSGTSNYGYTF	TGCGCCAGCAGCTCCTCCGGGACATCCAACTATGGCTACACCTTC
TRBJ2-7	TRBV5-1	-	TRBD1	CASSFGQGQPYEQYF	TGCGCCAGCAGCTTCGGACAGGGGCAGCCCTACGAGCAGTACTTC
TRBJ1-5	TRBV7-9	few	TRBD1	CASSSGQTNQPQHF	TGTGCCAGCAGCTCGGGACAGACCAATCAGCCCCAGCATTTT
TRBJ1-2	TRBV7-6	-	-	CASSSLQAYGYTF	TGTGCCAGCAGCTCCCTTCAGGCCTATGGCTACACCTTC
TRBJ1-6	TRBV9	-	-	CASSVDTSNSPLHF	TGTGCCAGCAGCGTAGATACCAGTAATTCACCCCTCCACTTT
TRBJ2-7	TRBV28	-	-	CASSLLSSNSYEQYF	TGTGCCAGCAGTTTATTGTCTAGCAACTCCTACGAGCAGTACTTC